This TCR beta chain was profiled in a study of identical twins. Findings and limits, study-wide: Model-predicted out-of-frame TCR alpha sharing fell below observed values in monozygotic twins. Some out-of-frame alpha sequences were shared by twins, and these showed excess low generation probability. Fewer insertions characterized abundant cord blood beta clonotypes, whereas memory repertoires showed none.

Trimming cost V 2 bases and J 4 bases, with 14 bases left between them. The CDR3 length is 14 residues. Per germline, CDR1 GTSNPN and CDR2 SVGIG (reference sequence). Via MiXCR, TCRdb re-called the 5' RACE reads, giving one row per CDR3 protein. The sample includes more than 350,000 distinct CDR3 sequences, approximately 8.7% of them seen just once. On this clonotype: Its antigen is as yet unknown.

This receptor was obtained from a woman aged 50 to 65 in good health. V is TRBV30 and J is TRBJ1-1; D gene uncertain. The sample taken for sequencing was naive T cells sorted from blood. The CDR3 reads CAWSRRGESTEAFF. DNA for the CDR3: TGTGCCTGGAGTCGACGGGGAGAAAGCACTGAAGCTTTCTTT.